The clone carrying this T cell receptor (beta chain) was found a few times. The antigen remains undetermined. This entry comes from a study of regulatory T cells in long-lasting Graves disease. Study observations and caveats: Segments TRBV28, TRBJ1-2 and TRBJ2-5 showed preferential usage in persistent disease.

TCR beta libraries were built with iRepertoire HTBI primers and Arm-PCR of CDR3 regions. TCRdb reanalysed the multiplex PCR reads using MiXCR and keeps one entry per CDR3 protein. The table lists 350,000 to 500,000 distinct CDR3 sequences, around 17% of them singletons. Time point defined: newly diagnosed GD, antithyroid drugs for less than 3 months. Construction of the TCR library relied on RNA isolated from PBMCs. The germline V and J ends were trimmed by 5 bases and 6 bases, with 13 bases remaining between them. CDR3 length: 13 residues. Germline loops: CDR1 LNHDA, CDR2 SQIVND (reference sequence). The same sample was also studied in work on T cells in Graves' hyperthyroidism and ophthalmopathy. As that study records: It was considered stable Graves' hyperthyroidism when ophthalmopathy did not progress within 18 months. Any patient presenting with uncontrolled infection, other autoimmune disease, pregnancy or lactation was left out. The HTBI primer set served for first-round RT-PCR of the TCR CDR3.

The sequenced sample was peripheral blood mononuclear cells (PBMCs), obtained at new diagnosis, from a patient treated with antithyroid drugs. The chain recombines TRBV19 with TRBJ1-2; D remains unclear. This sequence was found in a woman younger than 30 with Graves disease. CDR3 DNA sequence: TGTGCCAGTAGTGCTCCCGGAGGTCATGGCTACACCTTC. This sequence encodes CASSAPGGHGYTF.